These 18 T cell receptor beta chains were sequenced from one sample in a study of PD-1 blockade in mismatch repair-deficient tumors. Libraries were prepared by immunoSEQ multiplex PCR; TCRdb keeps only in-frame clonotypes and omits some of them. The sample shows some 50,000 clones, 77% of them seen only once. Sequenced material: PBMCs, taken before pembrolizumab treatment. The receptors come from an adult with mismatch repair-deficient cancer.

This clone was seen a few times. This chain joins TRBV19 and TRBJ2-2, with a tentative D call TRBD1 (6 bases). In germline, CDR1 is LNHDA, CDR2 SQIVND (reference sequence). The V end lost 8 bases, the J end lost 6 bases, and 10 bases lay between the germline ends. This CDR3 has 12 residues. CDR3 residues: CASQGLSGELFF. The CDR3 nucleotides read TGTGCCAGTCAGGGGCTGTCCGGGGAGCTGTTTTTT.

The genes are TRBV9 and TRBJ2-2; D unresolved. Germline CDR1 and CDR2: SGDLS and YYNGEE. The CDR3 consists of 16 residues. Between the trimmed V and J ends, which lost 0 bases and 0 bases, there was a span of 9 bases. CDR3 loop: CASSVDGRPNTGELFF. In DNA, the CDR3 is TGTGCCAGCAGCGTAGATGGTAGGCCGAACACCGGGGAGCTGTTTTTT.

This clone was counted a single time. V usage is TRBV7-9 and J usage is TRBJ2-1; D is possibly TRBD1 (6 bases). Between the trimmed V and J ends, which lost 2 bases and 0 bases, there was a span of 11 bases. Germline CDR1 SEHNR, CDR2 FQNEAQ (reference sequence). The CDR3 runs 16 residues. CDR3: CASSLKTGSSYNEQFF. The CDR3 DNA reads TGTGCCAGCAGCTTAAAAACAGGGAGCTCCTACAATGAGCAGTTCTTC.

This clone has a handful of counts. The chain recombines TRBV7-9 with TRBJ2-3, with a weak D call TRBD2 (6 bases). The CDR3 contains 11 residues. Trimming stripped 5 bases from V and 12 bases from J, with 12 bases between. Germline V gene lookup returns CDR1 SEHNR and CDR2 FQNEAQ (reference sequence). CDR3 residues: CASSPGDLQYF. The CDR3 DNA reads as TGTGCCAGCAGCCCGGGGGACCTCCAGTATTTT.

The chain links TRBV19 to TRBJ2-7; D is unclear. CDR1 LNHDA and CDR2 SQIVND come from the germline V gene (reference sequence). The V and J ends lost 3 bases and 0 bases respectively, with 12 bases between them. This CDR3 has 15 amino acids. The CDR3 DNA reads TGTGCCAGTAGTATCTTGCACCAGAGCTCCTACGAGCAGTACTTC. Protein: CASSILHQSSYEQYF.

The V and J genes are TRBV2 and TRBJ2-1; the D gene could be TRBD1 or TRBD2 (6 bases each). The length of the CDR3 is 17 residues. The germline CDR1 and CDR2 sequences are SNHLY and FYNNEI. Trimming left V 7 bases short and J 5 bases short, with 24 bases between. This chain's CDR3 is CASTPSLSGAHNNEQFF. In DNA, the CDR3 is TGTGCCAGCACCCCGTCGCTCTCGGGGGCGCACAACAATGAGCAGTTCTTC. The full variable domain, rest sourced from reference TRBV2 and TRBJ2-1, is EPEVTQTPSHQVTQMGQEVILRCVPISNHLYFYWYRQILGQKVEFLVSFYNNEISEKSEIFDDQFSVERPDGSNFTLKIRSTKLEDSAMYFCASTPSLSGAHNNEQFFGPGTRLTVL.

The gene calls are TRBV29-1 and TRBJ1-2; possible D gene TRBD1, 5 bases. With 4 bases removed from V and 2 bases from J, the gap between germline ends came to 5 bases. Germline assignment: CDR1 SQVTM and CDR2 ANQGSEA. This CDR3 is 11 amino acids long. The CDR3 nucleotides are TGCAGCGTTGCAGGGAACTATGGCTACACCTTC. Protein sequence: CSVAGNYGYTF.

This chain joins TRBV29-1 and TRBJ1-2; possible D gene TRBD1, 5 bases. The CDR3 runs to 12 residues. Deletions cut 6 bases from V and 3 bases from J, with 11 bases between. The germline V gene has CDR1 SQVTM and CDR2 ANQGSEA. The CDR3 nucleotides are TGCAGCGTGGACAATGGGGACTATGGCTACACCTTC. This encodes CSVDNGDYGYTF. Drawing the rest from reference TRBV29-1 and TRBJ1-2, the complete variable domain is SAVISQKPSRDICQRGTSLTIQCQVDSQVTMMFWYRQQPGQSLTLIATANQGSEATYESGFVIDKFPISRPNLTFSTLTVSNMSPEDSSIYLCSVDNGDYGYTFGSGTRLTVV.

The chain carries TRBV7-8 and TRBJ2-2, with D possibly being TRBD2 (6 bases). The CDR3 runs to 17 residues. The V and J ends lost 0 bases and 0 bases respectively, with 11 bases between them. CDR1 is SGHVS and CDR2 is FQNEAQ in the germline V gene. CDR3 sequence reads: CASSLARGGANTGELFF. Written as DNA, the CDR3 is TGTGCCAGCAGCTTAGCGCGTGGAGGGGCGAACACCGGGGAGCTGTTTTTT.

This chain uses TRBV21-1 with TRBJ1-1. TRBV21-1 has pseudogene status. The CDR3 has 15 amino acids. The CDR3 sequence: CVHSATCGGNTEAFF. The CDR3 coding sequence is TGTGTCCACAGCGCGACTTGTGGGGGGAACACTGAAGCTTTCTTT.

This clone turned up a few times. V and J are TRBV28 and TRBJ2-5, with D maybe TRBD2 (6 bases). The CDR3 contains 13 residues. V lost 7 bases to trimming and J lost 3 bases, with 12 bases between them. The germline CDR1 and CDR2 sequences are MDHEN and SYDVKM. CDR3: CASNGSGEETQYF. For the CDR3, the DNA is TGTGCCAGCAACGGTAGCGGTGAAGAGACCCAGTACTTC.

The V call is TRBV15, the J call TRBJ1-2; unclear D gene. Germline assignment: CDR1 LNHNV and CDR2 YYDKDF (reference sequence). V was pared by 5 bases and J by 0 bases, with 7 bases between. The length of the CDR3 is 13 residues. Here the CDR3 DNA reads TGTGCCACCAGCTATGGGCCTAACTATGGCTACACCTTC. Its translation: CATSYGPNYGYTF.

The DNA of the CDR3 is TGTGCCAGCAGCCCGGAGGCGGGAGGGCCCTACGAGCAGTACTTC. Encoded protein: CASSPEAGGPYEQYF. The V and J genes are TRBV9 and TRBJ2-7, with 9 bases aligning to TRBD2. The J segment lost 2 bases and the V segment lost 4 bases, leaving 7 bases of the junction unmatched. The CDR3 is 15 residues long. The germline V gene has CDR1 SGDLS and CDR2 YYNGEE. The full variable domain, with the rest looked up from reference TRBV9 and TRBJ2-7, is DSGVTQTPKHLITATGQRVTLRCSPRSGDLSVYWYQQSLDQGLQFLIQYYNGEERAKGNILERFSAQQFPDLHSELNLSSLELGDSALYFCASSPEAGGPYEQYFGPGTRLTVT.

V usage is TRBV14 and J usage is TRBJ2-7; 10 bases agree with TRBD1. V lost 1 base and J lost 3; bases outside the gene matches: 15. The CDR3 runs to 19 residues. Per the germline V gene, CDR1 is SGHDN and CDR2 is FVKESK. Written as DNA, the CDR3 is TGTGCCAGCAGCCAAGTTGGAAGCTTCGGGGACAGGGGCTACTACGAGCAGTACTTC. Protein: CASSQVGSFGDRGYYEQYF.

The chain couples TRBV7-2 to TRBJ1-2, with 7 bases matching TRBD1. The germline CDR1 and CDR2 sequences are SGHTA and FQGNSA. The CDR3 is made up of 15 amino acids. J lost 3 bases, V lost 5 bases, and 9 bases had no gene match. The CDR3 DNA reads TGTGCCAGCAGCACCTCAGGGGGACAAGACTATGGCTACACCTTC. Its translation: CASSTSGGQDYGYTF.

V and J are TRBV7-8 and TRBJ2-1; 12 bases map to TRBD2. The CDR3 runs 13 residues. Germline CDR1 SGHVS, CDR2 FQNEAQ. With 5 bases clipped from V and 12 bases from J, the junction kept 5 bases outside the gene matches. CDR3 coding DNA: TGTGCCAGCAGCGTACCTAGCGGGAGGGTGCAGTTCTTC. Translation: CASSVPSGRVQFF.

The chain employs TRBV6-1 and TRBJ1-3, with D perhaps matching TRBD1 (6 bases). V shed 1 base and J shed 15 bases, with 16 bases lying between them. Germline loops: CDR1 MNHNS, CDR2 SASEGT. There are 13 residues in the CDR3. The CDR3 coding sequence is TGTGCCAGCAGTGAAGGGGACGGTATACAGGGATATTTT. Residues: CASSEGDGIQGYF.

The CDR3 protein is CATSRGGDDYGYTF. CDR3 bases: TGTGCCACCAGCAGAGGCGGGGATGACTATGGCTACACCTTC. The rearrangement uses TRBV15 and TRBJ1-2; D unclear. Trimming stripped 1 base from V and 3 bases from J, with 9 bases between. Germline V gene lookup returns CDR1 LNHNV and CDR2 YYDKDF (reference sequence). The length of the CDR3 is 14 residues.